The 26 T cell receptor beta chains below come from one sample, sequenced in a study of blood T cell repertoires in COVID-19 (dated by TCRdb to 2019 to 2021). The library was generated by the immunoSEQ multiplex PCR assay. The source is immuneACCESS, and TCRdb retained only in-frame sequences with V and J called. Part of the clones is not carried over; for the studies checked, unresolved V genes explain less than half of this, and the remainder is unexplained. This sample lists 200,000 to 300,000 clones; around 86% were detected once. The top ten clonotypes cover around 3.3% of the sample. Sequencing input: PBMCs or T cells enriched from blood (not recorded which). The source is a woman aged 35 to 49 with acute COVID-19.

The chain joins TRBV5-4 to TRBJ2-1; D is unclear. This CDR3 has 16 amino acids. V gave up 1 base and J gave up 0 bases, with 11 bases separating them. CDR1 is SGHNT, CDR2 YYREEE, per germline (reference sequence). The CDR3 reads CASSLIGGSSYNEQFF. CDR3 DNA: TGTGCCAGCAGCTTGATTGGCGGAAGCTCCTACAATGAGCAGTTCTTC.

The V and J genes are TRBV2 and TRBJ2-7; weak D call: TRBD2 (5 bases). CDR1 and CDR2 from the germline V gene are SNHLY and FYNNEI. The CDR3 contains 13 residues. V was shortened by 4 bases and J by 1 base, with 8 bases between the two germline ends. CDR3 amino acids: CASSGLSSYEQYF. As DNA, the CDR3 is TGTGCCAGCAGTGGACTATCATCCTACGAGCAGTACTTC.

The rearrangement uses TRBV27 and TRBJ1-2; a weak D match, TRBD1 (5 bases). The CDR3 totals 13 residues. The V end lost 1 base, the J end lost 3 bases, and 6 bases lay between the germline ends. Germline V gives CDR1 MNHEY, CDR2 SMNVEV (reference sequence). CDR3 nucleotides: TGTGCCAGCAGTTTATGGGGGGACTATGGCTACACCTTC. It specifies CASSLWGDYGYTF.

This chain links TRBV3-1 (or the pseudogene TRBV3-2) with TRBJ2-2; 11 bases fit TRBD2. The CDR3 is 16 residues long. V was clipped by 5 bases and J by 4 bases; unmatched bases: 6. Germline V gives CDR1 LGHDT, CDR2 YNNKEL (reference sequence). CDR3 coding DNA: TGTGCCAGCAGCGAAACGGGACTAGCGGTCACCGGGGAGCTGTTTTTT. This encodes CASSETGLAVTGELFF.

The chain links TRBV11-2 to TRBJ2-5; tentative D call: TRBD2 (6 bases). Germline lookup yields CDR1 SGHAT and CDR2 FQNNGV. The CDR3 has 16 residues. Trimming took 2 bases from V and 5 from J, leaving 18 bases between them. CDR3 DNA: TGTGCCAGCAGCTTAAGTGTCGCGACTAGGGGTGAGACCCAGTACTTC. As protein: CASSLSVATRGETQYF.

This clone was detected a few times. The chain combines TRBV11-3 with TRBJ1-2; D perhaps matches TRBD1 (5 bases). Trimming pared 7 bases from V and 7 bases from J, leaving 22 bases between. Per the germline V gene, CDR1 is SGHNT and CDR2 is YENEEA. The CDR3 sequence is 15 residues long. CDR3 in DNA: TGTGCCAGCACTTTGGGGGGATCCGGGATCGGTGGCTACACCTTC. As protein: CASTLGGSGIGGYTF. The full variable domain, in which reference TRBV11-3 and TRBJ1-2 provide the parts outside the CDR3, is EAGVVQSPRYKIIEKKQPVAFWCNPISGHNTLYWYLQNLGQGPELLIRYENEEAVDDSQLPKDRFSAERLKGVDSTLKIQPAELGDSAVYLCASTLGGSGIGGYTFGSGTRLTVV.

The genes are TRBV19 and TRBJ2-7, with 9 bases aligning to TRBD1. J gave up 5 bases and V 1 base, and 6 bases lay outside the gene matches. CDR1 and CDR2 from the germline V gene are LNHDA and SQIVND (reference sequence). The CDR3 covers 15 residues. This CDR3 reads CASSIVGQGINEQYF. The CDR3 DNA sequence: TGTGCCAGTAGTATAGTTGGACAGGGGATAAACGAGCAGTACTTC.

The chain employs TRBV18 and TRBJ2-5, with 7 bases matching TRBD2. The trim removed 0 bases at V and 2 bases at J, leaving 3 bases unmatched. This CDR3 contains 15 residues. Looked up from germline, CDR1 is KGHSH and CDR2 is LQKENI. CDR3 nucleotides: TGTGCCAGCTCACCACCGGGGGGGACGCAAGAGACCCAGTACTTC. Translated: CASSPPGGTQETQYF. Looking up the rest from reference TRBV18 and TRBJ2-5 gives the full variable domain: NAGVMQNPRHLVRRRGQEARLRCSPMKGHSHVYWYRQLPEEGLKFMVYLQKENIIDESGMPKERFSAEFPKEGPSILRIQQVVRGDSAAYFCASSPPGGTQETQYFGPGTRLLVL.

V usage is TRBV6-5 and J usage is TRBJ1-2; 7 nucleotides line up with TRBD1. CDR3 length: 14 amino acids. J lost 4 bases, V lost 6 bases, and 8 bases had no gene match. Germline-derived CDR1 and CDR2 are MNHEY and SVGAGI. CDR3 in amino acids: CASRTGTDVYGYTF. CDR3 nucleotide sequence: TGTGCCAGCAGAACAGGGACAGATGTCTATGGCTACACCTTC.

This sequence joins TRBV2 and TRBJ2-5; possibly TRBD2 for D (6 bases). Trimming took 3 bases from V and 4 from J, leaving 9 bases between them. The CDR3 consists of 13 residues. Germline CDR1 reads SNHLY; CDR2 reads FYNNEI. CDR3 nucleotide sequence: TGTGCCAGCAGTGATGCGGGGCGAGAGACCCAGTACTTC. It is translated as CASSDAGRETQYF.

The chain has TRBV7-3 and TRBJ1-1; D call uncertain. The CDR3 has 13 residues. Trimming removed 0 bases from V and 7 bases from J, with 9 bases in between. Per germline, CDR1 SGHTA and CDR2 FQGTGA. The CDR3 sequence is CASSLTGGSEAFF. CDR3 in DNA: TGTGCCAGCAGCTTAACGGGTGGGAGTGAAGCTTTCTTT.

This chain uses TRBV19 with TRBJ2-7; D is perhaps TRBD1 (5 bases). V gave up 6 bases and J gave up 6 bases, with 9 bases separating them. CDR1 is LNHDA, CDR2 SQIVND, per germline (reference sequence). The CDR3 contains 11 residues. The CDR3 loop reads CASRDNGEQYF. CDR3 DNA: TGTGCCAGTAGGGACAATGGCGAGCAGTACTTC. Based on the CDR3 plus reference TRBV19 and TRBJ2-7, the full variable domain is DGGITQSPKYLFRKEGQNVTLSCEQNLNHDAMYWYRQDPGQGLRLIYYSQIVNDFQKGDIAEGYSVSREKKESFPLTVTSAQKNPTAFYLCASRDNGEQYFGPGTRLTVT.

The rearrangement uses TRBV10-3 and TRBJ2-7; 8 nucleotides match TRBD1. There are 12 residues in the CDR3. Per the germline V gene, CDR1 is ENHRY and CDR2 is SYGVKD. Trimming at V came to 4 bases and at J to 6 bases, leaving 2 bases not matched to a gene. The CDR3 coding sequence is TGTGCCATCAGTGGGACAGGGAGCGAGCAGTACTTC. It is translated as CAISGTGSEQYF.

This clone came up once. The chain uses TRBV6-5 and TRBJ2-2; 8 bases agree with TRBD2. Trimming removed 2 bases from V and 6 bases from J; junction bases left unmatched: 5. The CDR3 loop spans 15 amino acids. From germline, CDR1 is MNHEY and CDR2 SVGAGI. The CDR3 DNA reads TGTGCCAGCAGTTACAGAGCGGGAGAGGCCGGGGAGCTGTTTTTT. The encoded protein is CASSYRAGEAGELFF.

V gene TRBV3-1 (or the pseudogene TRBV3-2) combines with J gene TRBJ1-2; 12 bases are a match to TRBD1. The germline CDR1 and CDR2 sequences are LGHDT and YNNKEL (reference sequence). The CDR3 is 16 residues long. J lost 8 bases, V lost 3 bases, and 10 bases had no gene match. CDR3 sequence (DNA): TGTGCCAGCAGCCAGGTCCGGGACAGGGGGCTGGGAGGCTACACCTTC. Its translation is CASSQVRDRGLGGYTF.

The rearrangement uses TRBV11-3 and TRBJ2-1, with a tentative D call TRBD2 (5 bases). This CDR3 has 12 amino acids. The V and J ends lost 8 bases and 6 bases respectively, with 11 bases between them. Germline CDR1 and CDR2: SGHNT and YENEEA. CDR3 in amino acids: CASLGISNEQFF. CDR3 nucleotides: TGTGCCAGCCTCGGGATTAGCAATGAGCAGTTCTTC.

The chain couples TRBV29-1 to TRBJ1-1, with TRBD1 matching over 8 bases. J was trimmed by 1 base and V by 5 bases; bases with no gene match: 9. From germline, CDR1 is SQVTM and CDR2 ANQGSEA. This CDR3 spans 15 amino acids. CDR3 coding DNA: TGCAGCGTTACGTTCTTGACAGGGGAGAACACTGAAGCTTTCTTT. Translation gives CSVTFLTGENTEAFF.

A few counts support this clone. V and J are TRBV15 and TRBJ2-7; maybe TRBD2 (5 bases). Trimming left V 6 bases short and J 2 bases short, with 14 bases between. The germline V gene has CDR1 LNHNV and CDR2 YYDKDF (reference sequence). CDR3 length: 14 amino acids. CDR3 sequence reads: CATRQNLATYEQYF. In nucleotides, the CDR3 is TGTGCCACCAGACAAAACCTAGCAACCTACGAGCAGTACTTC.

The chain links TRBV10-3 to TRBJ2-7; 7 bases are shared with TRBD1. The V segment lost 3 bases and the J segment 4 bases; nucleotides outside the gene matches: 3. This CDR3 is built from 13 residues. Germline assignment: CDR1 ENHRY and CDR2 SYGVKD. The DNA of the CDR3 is TGTGCCATCAGTGAACAGGGGTGGTACGAGCAGTACTTC. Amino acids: CAISEQGWYEQYF.

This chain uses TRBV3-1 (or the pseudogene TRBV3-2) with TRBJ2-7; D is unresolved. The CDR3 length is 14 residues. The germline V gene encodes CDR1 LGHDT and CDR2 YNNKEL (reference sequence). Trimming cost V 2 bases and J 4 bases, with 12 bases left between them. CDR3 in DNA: TGTGCCAGCAGCCAATCCTTTAAGCGATACGAGCAGTACTTC. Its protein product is CASSQSFKRYEQYF.

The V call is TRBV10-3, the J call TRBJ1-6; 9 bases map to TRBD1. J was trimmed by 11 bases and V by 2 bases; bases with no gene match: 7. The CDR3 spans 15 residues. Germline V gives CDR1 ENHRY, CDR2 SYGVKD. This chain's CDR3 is CAISEPGQGPTPLHF. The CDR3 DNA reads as TGTGCCATCAGTGAGCCTGGACAGGGGCCGACACCCCTCCACTTT.

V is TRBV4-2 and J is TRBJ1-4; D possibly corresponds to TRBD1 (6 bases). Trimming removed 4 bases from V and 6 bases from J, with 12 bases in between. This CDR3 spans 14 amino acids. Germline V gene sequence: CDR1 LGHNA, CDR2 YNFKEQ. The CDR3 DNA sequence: TGTGCCAGCAGCCCGACAGGAGAGGATGAAAAACTGTTTTTT. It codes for CASSPTGEDEKLFF.

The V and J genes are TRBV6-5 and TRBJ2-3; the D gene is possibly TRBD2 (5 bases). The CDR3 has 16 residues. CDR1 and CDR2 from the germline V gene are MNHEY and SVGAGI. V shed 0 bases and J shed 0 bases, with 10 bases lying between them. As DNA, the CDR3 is TGTGCCAGCAGTTACTCGAGTCTAGCAAGCACAGATACGCAGTATTTT. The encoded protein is CASSYSSLASTDTQYF.

The CDR3 nucleotides read TGTGCCAGCAGCCCCTCGACAGGGAATAATTCACCCCTCCACTTT. Translated, it gives CASSPSTGNNSPLHF. This chain connects TRBV7-8 to TRBJ1-6, with 7 bases identical to TRBD1. Germline V CDR1 and CDR2: SGHVS, FQNEAQ. V lost 5 bases, J lost 5 bases, and 6 bases stayed unmatched. There are 15 residues in the CDR3.

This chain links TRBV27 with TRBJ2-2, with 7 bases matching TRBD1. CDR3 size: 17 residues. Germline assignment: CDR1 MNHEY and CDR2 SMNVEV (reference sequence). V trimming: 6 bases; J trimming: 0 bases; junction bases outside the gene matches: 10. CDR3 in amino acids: CASSPDQDRANTGELFF. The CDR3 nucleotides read TGTGCCAGCAGCCCGGACCAAGACAGGGCGAACACCGGGGAGCTGTTTTTT.

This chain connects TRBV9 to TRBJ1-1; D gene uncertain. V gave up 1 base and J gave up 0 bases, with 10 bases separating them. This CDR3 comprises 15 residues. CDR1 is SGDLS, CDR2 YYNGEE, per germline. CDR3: CASSVSQNMNTEAFF. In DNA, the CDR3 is TGTGCCAGCAGCGTATCACAGAACATGAACACTGAAGCTTTCTTT.